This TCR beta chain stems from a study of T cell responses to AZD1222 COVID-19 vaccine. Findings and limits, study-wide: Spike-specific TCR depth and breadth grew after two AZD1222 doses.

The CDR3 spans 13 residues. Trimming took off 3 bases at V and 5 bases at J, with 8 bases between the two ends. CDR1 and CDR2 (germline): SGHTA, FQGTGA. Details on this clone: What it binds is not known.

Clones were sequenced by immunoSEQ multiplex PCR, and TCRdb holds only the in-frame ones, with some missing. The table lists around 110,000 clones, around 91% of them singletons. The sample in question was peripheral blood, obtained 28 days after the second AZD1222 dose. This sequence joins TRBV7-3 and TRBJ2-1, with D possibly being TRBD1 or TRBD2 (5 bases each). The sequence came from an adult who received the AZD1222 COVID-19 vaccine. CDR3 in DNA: TGTGCCAGCAGCTTTGGGGGAAACAATGAGCAGTTCTTC. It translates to CASSFGGNNEQFF.